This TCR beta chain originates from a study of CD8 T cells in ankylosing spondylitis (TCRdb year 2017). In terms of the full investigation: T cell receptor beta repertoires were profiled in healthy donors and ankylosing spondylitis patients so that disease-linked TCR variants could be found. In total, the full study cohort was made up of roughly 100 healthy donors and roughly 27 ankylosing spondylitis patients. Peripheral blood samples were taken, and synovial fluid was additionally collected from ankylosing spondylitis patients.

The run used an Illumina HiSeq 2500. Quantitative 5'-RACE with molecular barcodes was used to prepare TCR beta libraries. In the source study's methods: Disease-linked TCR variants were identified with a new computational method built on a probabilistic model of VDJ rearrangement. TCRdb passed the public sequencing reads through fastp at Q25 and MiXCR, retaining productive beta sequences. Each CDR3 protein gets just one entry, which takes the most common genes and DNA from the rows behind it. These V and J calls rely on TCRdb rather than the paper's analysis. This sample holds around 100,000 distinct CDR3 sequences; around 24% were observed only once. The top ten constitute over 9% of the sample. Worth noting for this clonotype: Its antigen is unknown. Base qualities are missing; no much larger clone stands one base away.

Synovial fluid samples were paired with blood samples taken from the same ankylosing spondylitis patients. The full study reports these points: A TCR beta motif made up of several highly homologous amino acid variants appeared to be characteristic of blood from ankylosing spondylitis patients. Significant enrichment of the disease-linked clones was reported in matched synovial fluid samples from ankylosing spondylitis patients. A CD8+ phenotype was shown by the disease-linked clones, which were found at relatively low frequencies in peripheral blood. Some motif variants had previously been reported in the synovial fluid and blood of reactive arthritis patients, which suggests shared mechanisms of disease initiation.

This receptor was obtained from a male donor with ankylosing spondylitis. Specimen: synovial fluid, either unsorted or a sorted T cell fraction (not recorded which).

The sequenced DNA is TGCAGCGTTGTGGTCGGGAGGACCTACAATGAGCAGTTCTTC. Its translation is CSVVVGRTYNEQFF. The chain was built from TRBV29-1 and TRBJ2-1, with 7 junctional bases fitting TRBD2. Taken from the germline V gene, the CDR1 and CDR2 loops are SQVTM and ANQGSEA. The CDR3 runs 14 amino acids, cysteine and phenylalanine included. CDR3 DNA is the only sequence kept; it has 42 bases, read in frame from the first base. V is cut back by 4 bases and J by 2 bases, with 5 bases in the junction unmatched.